This T cell receptor (beta chain) originates from a study of shared clonotypes between healthy human individuals. The CDR3 sequence is 13 residues long. Germline values: CDR1 SGHRS, CDR2 YFSETQ. Trimming removed 4 bases from V and 2 bases from J, with 9 bases in between. PCR replicates from unsorted PBMC used around 320 ng DNA, and this amount was roughly 33,000 T cell genomes. Repertoires were generated with immunoSEQ multiplex PCR, while TCRdb's copy carries only in-frame clones and drops some. Among 400,000 to 550,000 clones listed, less than 80% were seen once. For this clone: Its target is not known.

General study findings and limits: Sampling included only blood; tissue repertoires likely differ. Represented diversity (both genetic and exposure-history) was limited by the small number of donors.

The gene calls are TRBV5-1 and TRBJ1-2; D is uncertain. The receptor comes from a woman aged 40 to 49 in good health. Some clones in this sample may be carry-over from other donors' samples. The sequencing sample was made of PBMCs. CDR3 in DNA: TGCGCCAGCAGCCCCACAGAGAACTATGGCTACACCTTC. The encoded protein is CASSPTENYGYTF.